Listed here is a single T cell receptor beta chain. The antigen is unknown. This record comes from a study of Ad26.COV2.S vaccination and SARS-CoV-2 variants. Study information: The study gave Ad26.COV2.S intramuscularly, once or twice 56 days apart. Study outcomes and limitations: Analytic work on TCR breadth and depth might have understated the full extent of total T cell responses.

The V segment lost 5 bases and the J segment 3 bases; nucleotides outside the gene matches: 6. The CDR3 covers 15 residues. Germline V gene lookup returns CDR1 SGHVS and CDR2 FQNEAQ. Using immunoSEQ multiplex PCR, the repertoire was profiled, and TCRdb retains in-frame clones only, with some absent. Of around 450,000 clones in the sample, approximately 87% were seen once. This sample's treatment: 19 received Ad26.COV2.S at low or high dose, single or two shots; 5 received placebo; per-sample allocation not given. Samples came from day 63 after the first vaccine or placebo injection. Recruitment in Boston yielded a donor of adult age, 18-55 years. Ad26.COV2.S expressed prefusion-stabilized spike from the original Wuhan strain.

The clonotype originates from a person aged 18-60 years who received the Ad26.COV2.S COVID-19 vaccine or a placebo. This chain connects TRBV7-8 to TRBJ1-5; 8 nucleotides line up with TRBD1. The material sequenced was peripheral blood, taken in a trial of Ad26.COV2.S vaccine versus placebo. The CDR3 DNA is TGTGCCAGCAGCCCCCGGACAGGGCTCAATCAGCCCCAGCATTTT. Amino acids: CASSPRTGLNQPQHF.